Listed here are 17 T cell receptor beta chains from one sample, sequenced in a study of graft-versus-host responses after intestinal transplantation. The data were produced by immunoSEQ multiplex PCR, yet TCRdb's version contains in-frame clones alone and is incomplete. The sample includes 89,000 or so clones, roughly 85% seen only once; the top ten take around 0.83%. Their specific antigens are unknown. Specimen: unstimulated CD4+ T cells sorted from spleen or lymph node cells, collected before intestinal transplant. The receptors were gathered from a human donor who received an intestinal transplant.

The rearrangement links TRBV6-1 to TRBJ2-3; 7 bases agree with TRBD2. V gave up 2 bases and J gave up 2 bases; unmatched junction bases: 7. Germline CDR1 MNHNS, CDR2 SASEGT. This CDR3 is built from 16 residues. CDR3 nucleotides: TGTGCCAGCAGTGAACGTGGCGGGGGACTCACAGATACGCAGTATTTT. Translated, it gives CASSERGGGLTDTQYF.

The chain links TRBV6-6 to TRBJ1-5, with D perhaps matching TRBD1 (5 bases). CDR1 and CDR2 (germline): MNHNY, SVGAGI (reference sequence). V shed 4 bases and J shed 6 bases, with 10 bases lying between them. The CDR3 totals 13 residues. CDR3 nucleotides: TGTGCCAGCAGTTCCTCGGGGCCTCAGCCCCAGCATTTT. Its translation is CASSSSGPQPQHF.

This chain joins TRBV5-1 and TRBJ2-1; 13 positions agree with TRBD2. The CDR3 totals 15 residues. Germline trimming cut 4 bases from V and 6 bases from J; bases unmatched to any gene: 4. Germline V gene lookup returns CDR1 SGHRS and CDR2 YFSETQ. The CDR3 reads CASSRTSGGLNEQFF. The DNA for the CDR3 is TGCGCCAGCAGCCGGACTAGCGGGGGACTCAATGAGCAGTTCTTC.

This chain links TRBV10-3 with TRBJ1-6; possibly TRBD1 for D (5 bases). Trimming pared 3 bases from V and 7 bases from J, leaving 16 bases between. The CDR3 totals 16 residues. The germline V gene encodes CDR1 ENHRY and CDR2 SYGVKD. The CDR3 DNA sequence: TGTGCCATCAGTGACCGGATTGACAGTTCAAATTCACCCCTCCACTTT. Its translation: CAISDRIDSSNSPLHF.

The chain combines TRBV7-8 with TRBJ2-5; possibly TRBD1 for D (5 bases). Trimming pared 5 bases from V and 3 bases from J, leaving 13 bases between. The CDR3 sequence is 14 residues long. CDR1 and CDR2 from the germline V gene are SGHVS and FQNEAQ. CDR3 DNA sequence: TGTGCCAGCAGCCCCCGGACATCCGAAGAGACCCAGTACTTC. Amino acids: CASSPRTSEETQYF. The full variable domain, with the rest looked up from reference TRBV7-8 and TRBJ2-5, is GAGVSQSPRYKVAKRGQDVALRCDPISGHVSLFWYQQALGQGPEFLTYFQNEAQLDKSGLPSDRFFAERPEGSVSTLKIQRTQQEDSAVYLCASSPRTSEETQYFGPGTRLLVL.

The genes are TRBV6-1 and TRBJ2-7, with D perhaps matching TRBD1 (7 bases). Trimming pared 3 bases from V and 6 bases from J, leaving 12 bases between. Germline lookup yields CDR1 MNHNS and CDR2 SASEGT. This CDR3 spans 13 amino acids. The CDR3 loop is CASSERRGLEQYF. CDR3 DNA: TGTGCCAGCAGTGAGAGGAGGGGGCTCGAGCAGTACTTC.

Only a few counts were recorded for this clone. V usage is TRBV6-7 and J usage is TRBJ2-5; 15 positions match TRBD2. TRBV6-7 is an open reading frame, and its role is uncertain. CDR3 size: 16 residues. J lost 4 bases, V lost 5 bases, and 5 bases had no gene match. The DNA for the CDR3 is TGTGCCAGCAGTCGGACTAGCGGGGGGGGTTTAGAGACCCAGTACTTC. Encoded protein: CASSRTSGGGLETQYF.

The chain joins TRBV4-1 to TRBJ2-7; D remains unclear. V gave up 4 bases and J gave up 6 bases, with 13 bases separating them. The CDR3 contains 13 residues. Per the germline V gene, CDR1 is MGHRA and CDR2 is YSYEKL. The CDR3 nucleotides are TGCGCCAGCAGCCCGGGTATGGCGCGCGAGCAGTACTTC. As protein: CASSPGMAREQYF.

The CDR3 region is CASSSRGGFYNEQFF. The CDR3 region has the DNA TGTGCCAGCAGTTCTAGGGGGGGCTTCTACAATGAGCAGTTCTTC. This chain uses TRBV25-1 with TRBJ2-1, with a weak D call TRBD2 (7 bases). Per the germline V gene, CDR1 is MGHDK and CDR2 is SYGVNS. The CDR3 extends over 15 amino acids. V gave up 5 bases and J gave up 3 bases, with 14 bases separating them.

This clone came up once. This rearrangement joins TRBV7-2 to TRBJ1-5, with 8 bases lining up with TRBD1. The CDR3 length is 14 residues. Germline V gene sequence: CDR1 SGHTA, CDR2 FQGNSA. V lost 5 bases and J lost 6; bases outside the gene matches: 6. CDR3 in amino acids: CASSLDRASQPQHF. The CDR3 DNA reads as TGTGCCAGCAGCCTGGACAGGGCCAGTCAGCCCCAGCATTTT. Supplemented by reference TRBV7-2 and TRBJ1-5, the full variable domain reads GAGVSQSPSNKVTEKGKDVELRCDPISGHTALYWYRQSLGQGLEFLIYFQGNSAPDKSGLPSDRFSAERTGGSVSTLTIQRTQQEDSAVYLCASSLDRASQPQHFGDGTRLSIL.

This clone appeared a single time. The chain joins TRBV6-1 to TRBJ2-3, with 7 bases aligning to TRBD2. Germline loops: CDR1 MNHNS, CDR2 SASEGT. V shed 1 base, J shed 2 bases, and the junction held 3 bases outside the gene matches. CDR3 length: 15 amino acids. This CDR3 is CASSEEGTNTDTQYF. DNA of the CDR3: TGTGCCAGCAGTGAAGAGGGGACTAACACAGATACGCAGTATTTT.

V and J are TRBV5-1 and TRBJ2-4, with a weak D call TRBD2 (6 bases). The V end was cut by 4 bases, the J end by 0 bases, with 20 bases between. Germline CDR1 and CDR2: SGHRS and YFSETQ. The CDR3 is 18 residues long. The CDR3 sequence is CASSPFPPTGVAKNIQYF. For the CDR3, the DNA is TGCGCCAGCAGCCCCTTCCCCCCCACGGGGGTAGCCAAAAACATTCAGTACTTC.

This clone was seen only once. The CDR3 protein is CASSMGAESTYEQYF. The CDR3 DNA sequence: TGTGCCAGTAGTATGGGGGCAGAATCAACCTACGAGCAGTACTTC. This chain joins TRBV19 and TRBJ2-7; a weak D match, TRBD1 (6 bases). V lost 3 bases, J lost 2 bases, and 14 bases lay in between. The CDR3 has 15 amino acids. The germline V gene has CDR1 LNHDA and CDR2 SQIVND (reference sequence).

This chain joins TRBV28 and TRBJ1-6; the D is unclear. CDR1 and CDR2 from the germline V gene are MDHEN and SYDVKM. This CDR3 contains 16 residues. Trimming cost V 5 bases and J 11 bases, with 22 bases left between them. The CDR3 DNA sequence: TGTGCCAGCAGTATGGCGGGAAAGGCTCCAAGGACACCCCTCCACTTT. Translating it yields CASSMAGKAPRTPLHF.

V is TRBV6-5 and J is TRBJ2-6; D remains unclear. The V and J ends lost 4 bases and 0 bases respectively, with 7 bases between them. Germline CDR1 is MNHEY and CDR2 is SVGAGI. CDR3 length equals 15 residues. The CDR3 here is CASSSSFSGANVLTF. The CDR3 DNA sequence: TGTGCCAGCAGTTCGAGCTTCTCTGGGGCCAACGTCCTGACTTTC.

The J gene is TRBJ2-6, the V gene TRBV11-2, with D possibly TRBD1 on 5 matching bases. There are 15 residues in the CDR3. CDR1 is SGHAT, CDR2 FQNNGV, per germline. V was shortened by 4 bases and J by 5 bases, with 12 bases between the two germline ends. The CDR3 DNA reads TGTGCCAGCAGCTCCAGGGTCTCGCGGGCCAACGTCCTGACTTTC. Its protein is CASSSRVSRANVLTF.

The rearrangement uses TRBV5-1 and TRBJ2-1; D gene ambiguous. The germline V gene has CDR1 SGHRS and CDR2 YFSETQ. V was trimmed by 1 base and J by 1 base, leaving 15 bases between them. The CDR3 loop spans 17 amino acids. CDR3 residues: CASSLTSVRWSYNEQFF. The CDR3 nucleotides are TGCGCCAGCAGCTTGACCTCGGTTCGCTGGTCCTACAATGAGCAGTTCTTC. The full variable domain, rest sourced from reference TRBV5-1 and TRBJ2-1, is KAGVTQTPRYLIKTRGQQVTLSCSPISGHRSVSWYQQTPGQGLQFLFEYFSETQRNKGNFPGRFSGRQFSNSRSEMNVSTLELGDSALYLCASSLTSVRWSYNEQFFGPGTRLTVL.